The 15 T cell receptor beta chains below were found in one sample sequenced in a study of blood T cell repertoires in COVID-19. Assay: immunoSEQ multiplex PCR; the TCRdb copy retains only in-frame clones and omits some. The sample has roughly 130,000 clones, about 85% seen once. The material sequenced was peripheral blood. The receptors shown here come from a man between 65 and 85 years old with acute or convalescent COVID-19.

This chain uses TRBV5-1 with TRBJ1-2; perhaps TRBD1 as D (5 bases). CDR1 and CDR2 from the germline V gene are SGHRS and YFSETQ. Trimming took off 6 bases at V and 4 bases at J, with 16 bases between the two ends. This CDR3 contains 14 residues. The CDR3 is CASTPGSESYGYTF. As DNA, the CDR3 is TGCGCCAGCACCCCAGGGTCGGAATCCTATGGCTACACCTTC.

The chain recombines TRBV9 with TRBJ2-2; weak D call: TRBD1 (5 bases). CDR3 length: 16 amino acids. V lost 0 bases, J lost 1 base, and 10 bases lay in between. Germline CDR1 reads SGDLS; CDR2 reads YYNGEE. The CDR3 is CASSVVGAENTGELFF. The CDR3 region has the DNA TGTGCCAGCAGCGTAGTAGGGGCAGAGAACACCGGGGAGCTGTTTTTT.

The chain employs TRBV6-4 and TRBJ2-7; TRBD1 is a possible D gene (6 bases). With 6 bases removed from V and 0 bases from J, the gap between germline ends came to 15 bases. This CDR3 has 15 amino acids. From germline, CDR1 is MRHNA and CDR2 SNTAGT. CDR3 coding DNA: TGTGCCAGCAGGGTCCGGACAGCCAACTCCTACGAGCAGTACTTC. Its translation: CASRVRTANSYEQYF.

Written as DNA, the CDR3 is TGCGCCAGCCAGACAGAACCCTACGAGCAGTACTTC. This sequence encodes CASQTEPYEQYF. The gene calls are TRBV5-1 and TRBJ2-7, with D maybe TRBD1 (5 bases). The CDR3 is 12 amino acids. V was trimmed by 7 bases and J by 2 bases, leaving 10 bases between them. Germline V gives CDR1 SGHRS, CDR2 YFSETQ.

The chain joins TRBV5-1 to TRBJ1-1; D remains ambiguous. This CDR3 has 12 amino acids. Trimming pared 5 bases from V and 8 bases from J, leaving 13 bases between. The germline V gene has CDR1 SGHRS and CDR2 YFSETQ. The CDR3 DNA reads TGCGCCAGCAGTCAGGAACTTGGGGAAGCTTTCTTT. It is translated as CASSQELGEAFF.

The chain has TRBV7-9 and TRBJ1-2; tentatively, D is TRBD1 (5 bases). Per germline, CDR1 SEHNR and CDR2 FQNEAQ (reference sequence). Trimming cost V 4 bases and J 5 bases, with 8 bases left between them. The length of the CDR3 is 12 residues. This CDR3 reads CASSSDIYGYTF. As DNA, the CDR3 is TGTGCCAGCAGCTCGGACATTTATGGCTACACCTTC.

This rearrangement joins TRBV4-2 to TRBJ1-2; weak D call: TRBD1 (5 bases). V was clipped by 3 bases and J by 0 bases, with 11 bases between them. The CDR3 sequence is 15 residues long. CDR1 is LGHNA, CDR2 YNFKEQ, per germline. The CDR3 coding sequence is TGTGCCAGCAGCCAGTCCAAGACAGCTAACTATGGCTACACCTTC. It translates to CASSQSKTANYGYTF.

This sequence joins TRBV7-9 and TRBJ2-5, with D maybe TRBD2 (7 bases). Germline CDR1 reads SEHNR; CDR2 reads FQNEAQ (reference sequence). V lost 1 base and J lost 4, with 13 bases in between. This CDR3 region has 15 residues. CDR3 coding DNA: TGTGCCAGCAGCTTAGTGGTAGGGGGGGCAGAGACCCAGTACTTC. Its translation: CASSLVVGGAETQYF.

This clone occurred once. The rearrangement links TRBV4-2 to TRBJ1-1, with D maybe TRBD1 (5 bases). The CDR3 length is 14 residues. In germline, CDR1 is LGHNA, CDR2 YNFKEQ. The V end was cut by 0 bases, the J end by 0 bases, with 5 bases between. The CDR3 is CASSQEGVNTEAFF. The CDR3 nucleotides read TGTGCCAGCAGCCAAGAAGGGGTGAACACTGAAGCTTTCTTT.

V gene TRBV7-9 combines with J gene TRBJ1-1; unclear D gene. The CDR3 totals 16 residues. V lost 4 bases and J 1 base, leaving 16 bases between the germline ends. CDR1 SEHNR and CDR2 FQNEAQ come from the germline V gene (reference sequence). The CDR3 sequence is CASSSLAERKNTEAFF. CDR3 in DNA: TGTGCCAGCAGCTCCCTAGCCGAACGGAAGAACACTGAAGCTTTCTTT. The full variable domain, rest sourced from reference TRBV7-9 and TRBJ1-1, is DTGVSQNPRHKITKRGQNVTFRCDPISEHNRLYWYRQTLGQGPEFLTYFQNEAQLEKSRLLSDRFSAERPKGSFSTLEIQRTEQGDSAMYLCASSSLAERKNTEAFFGQGTRLTVV.

The chain combines TRBV14 with TRBJ1-1; 7 positions match TRBD1. This CDR3 is 14 amino acids long. Trimming cost V 6 bases and J 1 base; bases outside gene matches: 5. The germline V gene encodes CDR1 SGHDN and CDR2 FVKESK. As DNA, the CDR3 is TGTGCCAGCAGTATGACAGGGTGGAACACTGAAGCTTTCTTT. The encoded protein is CASSMTGWNTEAFF.

This chain connects TRBV5-4 to TRBJ1-2, with 9 nucleotides matching TRBD1. With 4 bases clipped from V and 8 bases from J, the junction kept 15 bases outside the gene matches. CDR1 and CDR2 (germline): SGHNT, YYREEE (reference sequence). The CDR3 loop spans 16 amino acids. The CDR3 DNA reads TGTGCCAGCAGCAGATACCGGGACAGGGATAAAGTCGGCTACACCTTC. It translates to CASSRYRDRDKVGYTF.

The rearrangement joins TRBV5-6 to TRBJ2-1; 7 bases are a match to TRBD1. The CDR3 is made up of 17 amino acids. V was clipped by 4 bases and J by 2 bases; unmatched bases: 12. CDR1 and CDR2 (germline): SGHDT, YYEEEE. CDR3 bases: TGTGCCAGCAGCCCCATACCTTTCAGGGGGACCTACAATGAGCAGTTCTTC. This codes for CASSPIPFRGTYNEQFF.

J is TRBJ2-7 and V is TRBV7-6, with TRBD2 matching over 7 bases. After removal of 5 bases from V and 3 bases from J, the junction contained 7 bases not matched to a gene. CDR3 length: 14 residues. From germline, CDR1 is SGHVS and CDR2 FNYEAQ. CDR3 DNA sequence: TGTGCCAGCAGCATGGGGCGGGGGAACTACGAGCAGTACTTC. Protein product: CASSMGRGNYEQYF.

The chain carries TRBV7-2 and TRBJ1-2, with 9 bases matching TRBD1. Looked up from germline, CDR1 is SGHTA and CDR2 is FQGNSA. The CDR3 is made up of 14 amino acids. V was pared by 4 bases and J by 7 bases, with 7 bases of the junction left unmatched. The CDR3 reads CASSSTGGSFGYTF. CDR3 bases: TGTGCCAGCAGCTCCACAGGGGGCTCGTTTGGCTACACCTTC.